The clone carrying this T cell receptor beta chain was counted a single time. In each PCR, synthetic TCR analog templates were spiked in. Method: immunoSEQ multiplex PCR; TCRdb's copy keeps in-frame clones and lacks some. The sample holds approximately 47,000 clones; approximately 80% are singletons and the top ten take approximately 8.2%. This CDR3 comprises 15 residues. Germline lookup yields CDR1 SGHRS and CDR2 YFSETQ. V was clipped by 4 bases and J by 1 base, with 12 bases between them. The data derive from a study of PD-L1 blockade in urothelial cancer. Across the study: Patients' prior chemotherapy regimens numbered 0 to 3.

Noted time point: peripheral blood 6 weeks after treatment start. This chain connects TRBV5-1 to TRBJ2-1, with D perhaps matching TRBD1 (5 bases). The origin of this receptor is a man aged 70-80 years with urothelial cancer. The sequencing here drew on PBMCs, taken around atezolizumab (anti-PD-L1) treatment. CDR3: CASSNQGPSYNEQFF. The CDR3 DNA sequence: TGCGCCAGCAGCAACCAGGGCCCTTCCTACAATGAGCAGTTCTTC.